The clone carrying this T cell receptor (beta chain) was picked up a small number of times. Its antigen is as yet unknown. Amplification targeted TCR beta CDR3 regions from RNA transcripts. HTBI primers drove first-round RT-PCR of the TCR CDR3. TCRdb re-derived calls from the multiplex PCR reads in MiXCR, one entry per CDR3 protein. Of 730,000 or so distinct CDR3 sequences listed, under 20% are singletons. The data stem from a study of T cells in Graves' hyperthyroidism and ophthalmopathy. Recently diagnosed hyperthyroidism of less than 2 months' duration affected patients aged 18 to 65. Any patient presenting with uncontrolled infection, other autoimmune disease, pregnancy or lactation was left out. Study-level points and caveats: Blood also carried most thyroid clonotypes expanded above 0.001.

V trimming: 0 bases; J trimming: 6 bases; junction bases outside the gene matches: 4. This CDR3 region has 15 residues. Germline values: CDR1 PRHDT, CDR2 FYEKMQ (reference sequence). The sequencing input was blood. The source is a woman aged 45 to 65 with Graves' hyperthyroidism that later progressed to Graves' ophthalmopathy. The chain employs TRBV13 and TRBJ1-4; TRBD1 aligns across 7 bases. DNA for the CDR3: TGTGCCAGCAGCTTAGGAATCAGGGGGGATGAAAAACTGTTTTTT. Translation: CASSLGIRGDEKLFF.